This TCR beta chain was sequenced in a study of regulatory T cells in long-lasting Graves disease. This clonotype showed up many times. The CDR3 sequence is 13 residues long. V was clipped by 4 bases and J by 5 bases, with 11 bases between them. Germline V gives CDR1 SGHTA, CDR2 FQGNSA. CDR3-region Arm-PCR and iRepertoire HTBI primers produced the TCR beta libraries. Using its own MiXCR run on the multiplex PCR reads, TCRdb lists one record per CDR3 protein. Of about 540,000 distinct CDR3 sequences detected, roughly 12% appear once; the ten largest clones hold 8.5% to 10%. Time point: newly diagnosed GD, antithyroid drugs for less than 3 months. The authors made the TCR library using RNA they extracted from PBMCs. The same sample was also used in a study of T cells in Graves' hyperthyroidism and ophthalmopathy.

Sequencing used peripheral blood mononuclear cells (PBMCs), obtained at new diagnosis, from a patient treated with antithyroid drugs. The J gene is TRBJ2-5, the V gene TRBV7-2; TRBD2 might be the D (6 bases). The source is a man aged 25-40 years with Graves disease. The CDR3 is CASSSQAGETQYF. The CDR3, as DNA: TGTGCCAGCAGCTCCCAGGCGGGGGAGACCCAGTACTTC.